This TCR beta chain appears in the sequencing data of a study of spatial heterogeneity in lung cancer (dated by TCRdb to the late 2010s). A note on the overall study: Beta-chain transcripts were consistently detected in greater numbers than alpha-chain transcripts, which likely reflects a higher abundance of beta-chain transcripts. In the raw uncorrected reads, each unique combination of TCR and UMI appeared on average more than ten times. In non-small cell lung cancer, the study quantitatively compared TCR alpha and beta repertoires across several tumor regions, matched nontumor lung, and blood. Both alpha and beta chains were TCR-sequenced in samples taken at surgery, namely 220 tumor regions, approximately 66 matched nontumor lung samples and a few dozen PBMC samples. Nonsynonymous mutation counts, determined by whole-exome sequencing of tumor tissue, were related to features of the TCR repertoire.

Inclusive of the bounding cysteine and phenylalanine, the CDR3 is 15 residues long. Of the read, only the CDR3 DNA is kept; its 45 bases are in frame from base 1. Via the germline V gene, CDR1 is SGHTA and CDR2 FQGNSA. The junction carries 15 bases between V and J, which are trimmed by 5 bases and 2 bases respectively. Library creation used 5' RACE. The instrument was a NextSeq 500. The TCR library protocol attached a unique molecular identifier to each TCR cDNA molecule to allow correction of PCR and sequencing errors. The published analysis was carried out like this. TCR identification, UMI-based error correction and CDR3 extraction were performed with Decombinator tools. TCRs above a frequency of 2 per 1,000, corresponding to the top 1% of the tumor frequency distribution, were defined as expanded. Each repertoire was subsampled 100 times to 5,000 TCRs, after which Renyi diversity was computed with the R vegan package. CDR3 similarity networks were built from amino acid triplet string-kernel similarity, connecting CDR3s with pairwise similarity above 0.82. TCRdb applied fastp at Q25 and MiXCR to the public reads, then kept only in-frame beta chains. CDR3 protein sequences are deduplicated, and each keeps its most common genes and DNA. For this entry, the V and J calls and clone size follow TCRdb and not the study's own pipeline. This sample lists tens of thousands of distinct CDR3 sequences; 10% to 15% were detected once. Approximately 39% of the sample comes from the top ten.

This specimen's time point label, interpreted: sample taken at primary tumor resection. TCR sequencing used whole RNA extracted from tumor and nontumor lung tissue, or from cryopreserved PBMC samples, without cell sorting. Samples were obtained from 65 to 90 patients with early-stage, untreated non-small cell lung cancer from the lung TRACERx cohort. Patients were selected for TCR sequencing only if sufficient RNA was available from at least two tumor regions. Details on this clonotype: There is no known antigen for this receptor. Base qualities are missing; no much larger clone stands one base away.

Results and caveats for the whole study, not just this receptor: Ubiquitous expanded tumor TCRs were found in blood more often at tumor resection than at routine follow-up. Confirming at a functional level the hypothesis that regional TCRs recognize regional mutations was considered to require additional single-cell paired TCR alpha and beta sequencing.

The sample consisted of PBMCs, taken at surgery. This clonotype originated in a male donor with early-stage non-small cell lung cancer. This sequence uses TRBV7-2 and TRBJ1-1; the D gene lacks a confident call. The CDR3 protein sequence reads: CASSQLWVPNTEAFF. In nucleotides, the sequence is TGTGCCAGCAGCCAGCTATGGGTTCCAAACACTGAAGCTTTCTTT.